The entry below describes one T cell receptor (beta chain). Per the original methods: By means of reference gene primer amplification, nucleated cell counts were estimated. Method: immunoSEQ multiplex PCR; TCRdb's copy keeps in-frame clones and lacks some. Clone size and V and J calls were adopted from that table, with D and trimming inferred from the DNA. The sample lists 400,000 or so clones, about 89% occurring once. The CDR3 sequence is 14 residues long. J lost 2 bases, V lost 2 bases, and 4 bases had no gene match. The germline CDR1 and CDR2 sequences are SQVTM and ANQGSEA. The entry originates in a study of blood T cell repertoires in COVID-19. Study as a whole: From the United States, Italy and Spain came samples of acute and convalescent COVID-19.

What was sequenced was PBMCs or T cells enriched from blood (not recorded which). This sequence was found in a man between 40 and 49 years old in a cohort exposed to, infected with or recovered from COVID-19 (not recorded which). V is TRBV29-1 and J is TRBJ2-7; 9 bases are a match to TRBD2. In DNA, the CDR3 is TGCAGCGTTGAAATTAGCGGGAGTACCTACGAGCAGTACTTC. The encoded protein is CSVEISGSTYEQYF.